This T cell receptor (beta chain) was sequenced during a study of cytomegalovirus exposure and HLA in healthy donors. Primers included in the PCR were 60 Vbeta and 13 Jbeta primers. This table comes from immunoSEQ multiplex PCR, and its TCRdb copy is limited to in-frame clones, with some not included. The sample includes roughly 150,000 clones, about four fifths of them seen just once. This TCR was recovered from a man younger than 45 in good health and CMV-seropositive. Sequencing was carried out using PBMCs.

The CDR3 is CAWSVTSGNTIYF. CDR3 bases: TGTGCCTGGAGTGTAACTAGTGGAAACACCATATATTTT. The rearrangement uses TRBV30 and TRBJ1-3; D is ambiguous. Germline CDR1 and CDR2: GTSNPN and SVGIG (reference sequence). The V end lost 0 bases, the J end lost 3 bases, and 6 bases lay between the germline ends. The CDR3 has 13 residues.